Shown below are 3 T cell receptor beta chains from a single sample sequenced in a study of blood T cell repertoires in COVID-19. TCRdb's copy holds only in-frame clones and misses some; the assay was immunoSEQ multiplex PCR. The sample comprises roughly 340,000 clones, around nine tenths of which are singletons, and roughly 3.3% rests with the top ten. Sequenced sample: peripheral blood. Source of these receptors: a woman between 18 and 29 years old who had recovered from COVID-19.

The rearrangement links TRBV18 to TRBJ1-5; the match to TRBD1 covers 8 bases. V was clipped by 6 bases and J by 5 bases; unmatched bases: 6. The CDR3 totals 14 residues. The V gene's germline CDR1 is KGHSH and CDR2 LQKENI. Here the CDR3 DNA reads TGTGCCAGCTCCCGGACAGGGTCCGATCAGCCCCAGCATTTT. This encodes CASSRTGSDQPQHF.

This chain connects TRBV9 to TRBJ2-1, with D possibly TRBD2 on 6 matching bases. CDR1 is SGDLS, CDR2 YYNGEE, per germline. V shed 4 bases and J shed 3 bases, with 23 bases lying between them. This CDR3 has 18 amino acids. The CDR3 protein is CASSSDTSGTSFYNEQFF. As DNA, the CDR3 is TGTGCCAGCAGCTCAGATACATCCGGGACTTCCTTCTACAATGAGCAGTTCTTC.

The V gene is TRBV19, the J gene TRBJ2-2; 8 bases match TRBD1. From germline, CDR1 is LNHDA and CDR2 SQIVND (reference sequence). V lost 9 bases to trimming and J lost 4 bases; unmatched junction nucleotides: 16. This CDR3 spans 17 amino acids. The CDR3 spells CASRPIETQGATGELFF. The CDR3 DNA sequence: TGTGCCAGCAGACCGATTGAGACCCAGGGGGCCACCGGGGAGCTGTTTTTT.